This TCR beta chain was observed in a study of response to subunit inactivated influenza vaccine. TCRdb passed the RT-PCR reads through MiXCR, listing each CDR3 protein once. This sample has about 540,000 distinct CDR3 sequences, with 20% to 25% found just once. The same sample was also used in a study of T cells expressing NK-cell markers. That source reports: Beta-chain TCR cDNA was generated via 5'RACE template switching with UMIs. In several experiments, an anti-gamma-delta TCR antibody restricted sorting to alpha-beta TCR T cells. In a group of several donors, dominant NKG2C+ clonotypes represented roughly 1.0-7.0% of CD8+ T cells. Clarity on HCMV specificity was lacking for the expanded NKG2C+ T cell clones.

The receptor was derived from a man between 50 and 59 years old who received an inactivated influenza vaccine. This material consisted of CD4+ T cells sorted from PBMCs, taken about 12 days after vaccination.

The CDR3 nucleotides are TGTGCCAGCAGCTCCCGCGAAGAGACCCAGTACTTC. This sequence encodes CASSSREETQYF. The chain recombines TRBV11-2 with TRBJ2-5, with D hard to call. The CDR3 is made up of 12 amino acids. Germline lookup yields CDR1 SGHAT and CDR2 FQNNGV. V gave up 4 bases and J gave up 3 bases, with 6 bases separating them.